The 26 T cell receptor beta chains in this list originate from one sample, sequenced in a study of cytomegalovirus exposure and HLA in healthy donors. A multiplex PCR was run with 60 Vbeta primers and 13 Jbeta primers. Profiled with immunoSEQ multiplex PCR; TCRdb holds only in-frame clones, not every one. There are roughly 88,000 clones in the sample; 55% to 75% occur only once, and 2.5% to 3% lies in the top ten. The sequenced material came from PBMCs. Every receptor here comes from a man aged 45-60 years in good health and CMV-seronegative.

The V call is TRBV7-2, the J call TRBJ1-5; unclear D gene. The V gene's germline CDR1 is SGHTA and CDR2 FQGNSA. The CDR3 extends over 16 amino acids. V was clipped by 3 bases and J by 4 bases, with 16 bases between them. CDR3 DNA sequence: TGTGCCAGCAGCTTTGGGAGCCAAAATTGGAATCAGCCCCAGCATTTT. Protein: CASSFGSQNWNQPQHF.

This chain connects TRBV6-6 to TRBJ2-1, with TRBD2 matching 9 bases. The germline V gene encodes CDR1 MNHNY and CDR2 SVGAGI (reference sequence). V dropped 6 bases and J dropped 8; count of bases not matched to a gene: 8. This CDR3 contains 14 residues. CDR3 sequence: CASRIAGVRDEQFF. CDR3 bases: TGTGCCAGCAGAATAGCGGGAGTAAGGGATGAGCAGTTCTTC.

The chain joins TRBV29-1 to TRBJ2-5; maybe TRBD2 (6 bases). Germline loops: CDR1 SQVTM, CDR2 ANQGSEA. Trimming took 7 bases from V and 5 from J, leaving 17 bases between them. The CDR3 runs 13 residues. The CDR3 region has the DNA TGCAGCGGCCGTGGCGGGAAAGGGGAGACCCAGTACTTC. Protein product: CSGRGGKGETQYF. Full variable domain (remainder filled in from reference TRBV29-1 and TRBJ2-5): SAVISQKPSRDICQRGTSLTIQCQVDSQVTMMFWYRQQPGQSLTLIATANQGSEATYESGFVIDKFPISRPNLTFSTLTVSNMSPEDSSIYLCSGRGGKGETQYFGPGTRLLVL.

The chain couples TRBV28 to TRBJ2-7; the D gene is possibly TRBD2 (6 bases). The ends were cut back, 2 bases at V and 0 bases at J, with 11 bases in the middle. The CDR3 covers 15 residues. Germline-derived CDR1 and CDR2 are MDHEN and SYDVKM. CDR3 nucleotides: TGTGCCAGCAGTTTAGCGGCGGACTACTCCTACGAGCAGTACTTC. Its protein is CASSLAADYSYEQYF.

The chain couples TRBV5-1 to TRBJ2-3; the match to TRBD2 covers 9 bases. V shed 2 bases, J shed 2 bases, and the junction held 6 bases outside the gene matches. CDR1 and CDR2 (germline): SGHRS, YFSETQ. The CDR3 spans 16 residues. The CDR3 nucleotides are TGCGCCAGCAGCTTCCGTCAGCGGGGGGCCACAGATACGCAGTATTTT. It yields the protein CASSFRQRGATDTQYF.

This rearrangement joins TRBV27 to TRBJ2-3; 8 nucleotides line up with TRBD2. With V trimmed by 6 bases and J by 0 bases, 8 bases remained unmatched. The CDR3 spans 16 residues. Germline V lookup: CDR1 MNHEY, CDR2 SMNVEV (reference sequence). The CDR3 region is CASSSPGGISTDTQYF. In DNA form, the CDR3 reads TGTGCCAGCAGCTCGCCGGGGGGGATCAGCACAGATACGCAGTATTTT.

The CDR3 DNA is TGTGCCAGCAGCCATCTAGCGGGAGTGGATGGGGCCAACGTCCTGACTTTC. This encodes CASSHLAGVDGANVLTF. This chain uses TRBV14 with TRBJ2-6; 10 nucleotides match TRBD2. V dropped 3 bases and J dropped 3; count of bases not matched to a gene: 5. The germline V gene encodes CDR1 SGHDN and CDR2 FVKESK. This CDR3 is 17 amino acids long.

The count of this clone is one. The V call is TRBV5-1, the J call TRBJ2-1; TRBD1 is a possible D gene (6 bases). The CDR3 has 15 residues. The V end lost 2 bases, the J end lost 4 bases, and 13 bases lay between the germline ends. Germline V CDR1 and CDR2: SGHRS, YFSETQ. This chain's CDR3 is CASSFRDTPYNEQFF. CDR3 nucleotide sequence: TGCGCCAGCAGCTTCCGGGACACCCCTTACAATGAGCAGTTCTTC.

This sequence joins TRBV12-5 and TRBJ2-1; the match to TRBD2 covers 12 bases. The CDR3 loop spans 14 amino acids. CDR1 is LGHNT and CDR2 is FRNRAP in the germline V gene. Trimming cost V 4 bases and J 8 bases; bases outside gene matches: 3. In DNA form, the CDR3 reads TGTGCTAGTGGTTCTAGCGGGAGGGCCCATGAGCAGTTCTTC. Its translation is CASGSSGRAHEQFF.

The chain links TRBV30 to TRBJ1-2, with TRBD1 matching over 7 bases. J gave up 3 bases and V 1 base, and 2 bases lay outside the gene matches. There are 13 residues in the CDR3. Germline V CDR1 and CDR2: GTSNPN, SVGIG (reference sequence). CDR3 sequence reads: CAWSETGHYGYTF. The CDR3 bases are TGTGCCTGGAGTGAGACAGGGCACTATGGCTACACCTTC.

The chain has TRBV5-1 and TRBJ2-7, with TRBD2 matching 13 bases. The germline gives CDR1 SGHRS, CDR2 YFSETQ. Germline trimming cut 4 bases from V and 4 bases from J; bases unmatched to any gene: 5. The CDR3 sequence is 15 residues long. The CDR3 here is CASSPGLAGLYEQYV. As DNA, the CDR3 is TGCGCCAGCAGCCCGGGACTAGCGGGGCTTTACGAGCAGTACGTC.

The CDR3 spells CASSYLTGNEQFF. The CDR3 DNA reads as TGTGCCAGCAGTTACCTCACAGGGAATGAGCAGTTCTTC. V is TRBV6-5 and J is TRBJ2-1, with D tentatively TRBD1 (6 bases). V lost 2 bases to trimming and J lost 7 bases, with 9 bases between them. The CDR3 length is 13 residues. Germline CDR1 is MNHEY and CDR2 is SVGAGI.

The chain links TRBV5-6 to TRBJ1-3, with TRBD1 matching 7 bases. The V segment lost 0 bases and the J segment 3 bases; nucleotides outside the gene matches: 9. Per germline, CDR1 SGHDT and CDR2 YYEEEE. The CDR3 is made up of 17 amino acids. The CDR3 region is CASSLGGQPWVGNTIYF. CDR3 sequence (DNA): TGTGCCAGCAGCTTGGGGGGACAGCCGTGGGTTGGAAACACCATATATTTT.

Only one count was recorded for this clone. The rearrangement links TRBV5-4 to TRBJ2-7; D perhaps matches TRBD1 (5 bases). The CDR3 consists of 15 residues. V lost 2 bases and J 0 bases, leaving 12 bases between the germline ends. The germline gives CDR1 SGHNT, CDR2 YYREEE (reference sequence). CDR3 bases: TGTGCCAGCAGCTTAGTCGGCAGGGACTCCTACGAGCAGTACGTC. Amino acid sequence: CASSLVGRDSYEQYV.

V gene TRBV5-1 combines with J gene TRBJ2-2; D uncertain. This CDR3 spans 18 amino acids. The V gene's germline CDR1 is SGHRS and CDR2 YFSETQ. Trimming stripped 4 bases from V and 8 bases from J, with 27 bases between. The CDR3 sequence is CASSPGAFALARVGELFF. The CDR3 DNA follows: TGCGCCAGCAGCCCCGGTGCGTTCGCGTTAGCCCGCGTGGGGGAGCTGTTTTTT. Based on the CDR3 plus reference TRBV5-1 and TRBJ2-2, the full variable domain is KAGVTQTPRYLIKTRGQQVTLSCSPISGHRSVSWYQQTPGQGLQFLFEYFSETQRNKGNFPGRFSGRQFSNSRSEMNVSTLELGDSALYLCASSPGAFALARVGELFFGEGSRLTVL.

This chain links TRBV7-2 with TRBJ2-3; possibly TRBD1 for D (5 bases). The CDR3 runs 15 residues. V was pared by 3 bases and J by 2 bases, with 12 bases between. CDR1 SGHTA and CDR2 FQGNSA come from the germline V gene. CDR3 amino acids: CASSFNGQTTDTQYF. The CDR3, as DNA: TGTGCCAGCAGCTTTAACGGACAAACCACAGATACGCAGTATTTT.

The rearrangement uses TRBV7-2 and TRBJ2-5; no clear D gene. Per the germline V gene, CDR1 is SGHTA and CDR2 is FQGNSA. This CDR3 contains 12 residues. V was clipped by 0 bases and J by 4 bases, with 3 bases between them. The CDR3 DNA reads TGTGCCAGCAGCTTAGCCCTAGAGACCCAGTACTTC. Protein product: CASSLALETQYF. Full variable domain (rest looked up from reference TRBV7-2 and TRBJ2-5): GAGVSQSPSNKVTEKGKDVELRCDPISGHTALYWYRQSLGQGLEFLIYFQGNSAPDKSGLPSDRFSAERTGGSVSTLTIQRTQQEDSAVYLCASSLALETQYFGPGTRLLVL.

This clone occurred once. The V call is TRBV28, the J call TRBJ1-3; no definite D call. V was clipped by 4 bases and J by 0 bases, with 10 bases between them. Germline V CDR1 and CDR2: MDHEN, SYDVKM. This CDR3 region has 15 residues. CDR3 nucleotide sequence: TGTGCCAGCAGTTCCCCGGGGTACTCTGGAAACACCATATATTTT. Translated, it gives CASSSPGYSGNTIYF.

The rearrangement joins TRBV28 to TRBJ1-2, with unresolved D. The CDR3 covers 14 residues. Trimming cost V 3 bases and J 4 bases, with 12 bases left between them. Germline V lookup: CDR1 MDHEN, CDR2 SYDVKM. The CDR3 here is CASSLGGIGYGYTF. In DNA, the CDR3 is TGTGCCAGCAGTTTGGGAGGGATCGGCTATGGCTACACCTTC.

The chain links TRBV29-1 to TRBJ2-1; the D gene is possibly TRBD1 (6 bases). In germline, CDR1 is SQVTM, CDR2 ANQGSEA. V was shortened by 5 bases and J by 5 bases, with 13 bases between the two germline ends. CDR3 length equals 13 residues. In nucleotides, the CDR3 is TGCAGCGTTTCAGGGGATATCGACAATGAGCAGTTCTTC. Translating gives CSVSGDIDNEQFF.

Only a few counts were recorded for this clone. The chain has TRBV6-6 and TRBJ1-1; the D gene is possibly TRBD1 (5 bases). Germline values: CDR1 MNHNY, CDR2 SVGAGI (reference sequence). This CDR3 is 14 amino acids long. Trimming removed 7 bases from V and 4 bases from J, with 16 bases in between. The CDR3 nucleotides read TGTGCCAGCACCTATCTTGGGGGGGGCACTGAAGCTTTCTTT. The encoded protein is CASTYLGGGTEAFF.

The rearrangement uses TRBV27 and TRBJ2-1; the match to TRBD2 covers 7 bases. The length of the CDR3 is 15 residues. Losses at the gene ends were 5 bases for V and 5 bases for J; bases not matched to a gene: 9. Per germline, CDR1 MNHEY and CDR2 SMNVEV (reference sequence). For the CDR3, the DNA is TGTGCCAGCAGTCCCGCTTCTAGCGGCGACAATGAGCAGTTCTTC. As protein: CASSPASSGDNEQFF.

The chain recombines TRBV18 with TRBJ2-5, with 7 nucleotides matching TRBD2. The CDR3 is 13 residues long. Germline V gene lookup returns CDR1 KGHSH and CDR2 LQKENI. Trimming removed 5 bases from V and 4 bases from J; junction bases left unmatched: 4. CDR3 nucleotide sequence: TGTGCCAGCTCATCAAGACTAGCAGAGACCCAGTACTTC. Translation: CASSSRLAETQYF.

This chain connects TRBV19 to TRBJ2-5; 8 bases align to TRBD1. Germline V gene sequence: CDR1 LNHDA, CDR2 SQIVND (reference sequence). V was clipped by 4 bases and J by 2 bases; unmatched bases: 6. The CDR3 extends over 15 amino acids. This CDR3 is CASSTDRGGQETQYF. The CDR3 DNA follows: TGTGCCAGTAGTACCGACAGGGGAGGTCAAGAGACCCAGTACTTC.

The genes are TRBV6-5 and TRBJ1-2, with TRBD1 identical over 10 bases. Germline assignment: CDR1 MNHEY and CDR2 SVGAGI. The CDR3 has 15 residues. J lost 8 bases, V lost 6 bases, and 12 bases had no gene match. The CDR3 DNA follows: TGTGCCAGCAGACGAACTGAGACAGGGGGCCAAGGCTACACCTTC. As protein: CASRRTETGGQGYTF.

The chain has TRBV4-1 and TRBJ1-4; maybe TRBD1 (5 bases). The germline CDR1 and CDR2 sequences are MGHRA and YSYEKL. V lost 0 bases and J lost 3, with 8 bases in between. The CDR3 covers 15 residues. CDR3 sequence reads: CASSQEPGSNEKLFF. For the CDR3, the DNA is TGCGCCAGCAGCCAAGAGCCAGGGTCTAATGAAAAACTGTTTTTT.